This TCR beta chain was sequenced for a study of cytomegalovirus exposure and HLA in healthy donors. Study-wide results and limits: TCR beta chain V- and J-gene trimming was linked, in a later analysis, to a missense variant in DCLRE1C. Apart from CMV serostatus, no immune exposure information was available. Productive rates of about 87% or about 30% were seen for most TCR beta V segments in an earlier analysis.

Remarks on this clone: Its antigen is as yet unknown.

In germline, CDR1 is MDHEN, CDR2 SYDVKM. The CDR3 covers 15 residues. With V trimmed by 6 bases and J by 6 bases, 10 bases remained unmatched. A multiplex PCR was run with 60 Vbeta primers and 13 Jbeta primers. Here immunoSEQ multiplex PCR was the method, and the copy in TCRdb shows in-frame clones only, minus some. The sample has about 140,000 clones; about three quarters are singletons. Specimen: PBMCs. The V and J genes are TRBV28 and TRBJ2-1; the match to TRBD2 covers 8 bases. The source is a male donor in good health and CMV-seropositive. The CDR3 nucleotides are TGTGCCAGCAGCCCCGGGACTAGAGTGAGCAATGAGCAGTTCTTC. It encodes CASSPGTRVSNEQFF.